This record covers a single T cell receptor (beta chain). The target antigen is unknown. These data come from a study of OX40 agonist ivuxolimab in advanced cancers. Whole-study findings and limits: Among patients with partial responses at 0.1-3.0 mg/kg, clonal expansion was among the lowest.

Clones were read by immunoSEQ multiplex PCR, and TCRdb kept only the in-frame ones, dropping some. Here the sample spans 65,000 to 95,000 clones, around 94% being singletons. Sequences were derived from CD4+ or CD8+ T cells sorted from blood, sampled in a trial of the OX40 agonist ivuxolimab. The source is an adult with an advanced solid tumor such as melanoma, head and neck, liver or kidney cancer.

The CDR3 coding sequence is TGTGCCAGCAGCCTACTAAATGACAGGGCTAATGAAAAACTGTTTTTT. Protein sequence: CASSLLNDRANEKLFF. V and J are TRBV27 and TRBJ1-4, with 7 nucleotides matching TRBD1. From germline, CDR1 is MNHEY and CDR2 SMNVEV (reference sequence). CDR3 length: 16 residues. J was trimmed by 3 bases and V by 6 bases; bases with no gene match: 10.